These 26 T cell receptor beta chains share one sample of origin, sequenced in a study of T-cell reconstitution after alpha-beta-depleted transplantation in children. Unique molecular identifiers were incorporated during preparation of the TCRbeta library. One entry per CDR3 protein results from TCRdb running MiXCR on the PCR reads. Of roughly 610,000 distinct CDR3 sequences in the sample, roughly a tenth were seen once. The sequences come from PBMCs from the stem cell graft donor, collected from the stem cell graft. Source of these receptors: a human donor who donated a stem cell graft to a child with acute myeloid leukemia.

This clonotype was picked up many times. The V and J genes are TRBV2 and TRBJ2-7; TRBD2 matches at 11 bases. The CDR3 sequence is 14 residues long. Germline values: CDR1 SNHLY, CDR2 FYNNEI. V trimming: 8 bases; J trimming: 2 bases; junction bases outside the gene matches: 5. The chain's CDR3 is CASVETSGTYEQYF. The CDR3 coding sequence is TGTGCCAGCGTTGAGACTAGCGGGACCTACGAGCAGTACTTC.

The gene calls are TRBV4-2 and TRBJ2-7, with TRBD2 matching 10 bases. The CDR3 covers 15 residues. J was trimmed by 0 bases and V by 8 bases; bases with no gene match: 7. Germline CDR1 LGHNA, CDR2 YNFKEQ. The CDR3 sequence is CASGPGLASSYEQYF. For the CDR3, the DNA is TGTGCCAGCGGCCCGGGACTAGCGAGCTCCTACGAGCAGTACTTC.

This clonotype was counted ten times or more. This chain links TRBV20-1 with TRBJ1-5; D gene uncertain. V dropped 4 bases and J dropped 4 bases, with 8 bases sitting between them. Germline values: CDR1 DFQATT, CDR2 SNEGSKA (reference sequence). The length of the CDR3 is 12 residues. CDR3 sequence reads: CSAIIVNQPQHF. The CDR3 bases are TGCAGTGCTATTATTGTGAATCAGCCCCAGCATTTT.

This rearrangement joins TRBV4-3 to TRBJ2-7; TRBD1 agrees at 7 bases. CDR1 and CDR2 from the germline V gene are LGHNA and YSLEER. The trim removed 3 bases at V and 3 bases at J, leaving 2 bases unmatched. The CDR3 has 13 residues. Here the CDR3 reads CASSHRDSYEQYF. In DNA, the CDR3 is TGCGCCAGCAGCCACAGGGACAGCTACGAGCAGTACTTC.

This clonotype appeared many times. The chain recombines TRBV29-1 with TRBJ2-1; D is unclear. The germline V gene encodes CDR1 SQVTM and CDR2 ANQGSEA. This CDR3 contains 16 residues. Trimming took 2 bases from V and 8 from J, leaving 22 bases between them. This CDR3 reads CSVEKGQVIYLDEQFF. The CDR3 coding sequence is TGCAGCGTTGAAAAAGGGCAGGTGATATATTTGGATGAGCAGTTCTTC.

This clonotype showed up many times. This chain connects TRBV9 to TRBJ2-1; tentative D call: TRBD2 (6 bases). This CDR3 region has 12 residues. The V gene lost 4 bases and the J gene lost 8 bases, with 10 bases spanning the gap. Looked up from germline, CDR1 is SGDLS and CDR2 is YYNGEE. CDR3 in amino acids: CASSPTSHEQFF. CDR3 nucleotides: TGTGCCAGCAGCCCTACTAGCCATGAGCAGTTCTTC.

The sample holds many counts of this clonotype. The rearrangement uses TRBV29-1 and TRBJ1-1; D remains ambiguous. The germline CDR1 and CDR2 sequences are SQVTM and ANQGSEA. This CDR3 region has 10 residues. V shed 4 bases and J shed 4 bases, with 4 bases lying between them. The chain's CDR3 is CSVAATEAFF. The CDR3 DNA sequence: TGCAGCGTTGCGGCCACTGAAGCTTTCTTT.

The table lists this clonotype with a few counts. The chain has TRBV24-1 and TRBJ2-3, with TRBD1 matching over 7 bases. Germline values: CDR1 KGHDR, CDR2 SFDVKD. Trimming at V came to 4 bases and at J to 6 bases, leaving 12 bases not matched to a gene. The CDR3 has 16 amino acids. The CDR3 region has the DNA TGTGCCACCAGTGAATCACGGACAGGATCGGAGGATACGCAGTATTTT. Its translation is CATSESRTGSEDTQYF.

The chain is built from TRBV20-1 and TRBJ2-7; 11 bases fit TRBD2. Germline V gene data show CDR1 as DFQATT and CDR2 as SNEGSKA (reference sequence). The CDR3 loop spans 15 amino acids. V lost 2 bases and J lost 4; bases outside the gene matches: 7. The DNA of the CDR3 is TGCAGTGCTAGATTATTAGCGGGAGGGGGTTACGAGCAGTACTTC. Its translation: CSARLLAGGGYEQYF.

This clonotype was observed a handful of times. The chain carries TRBV9 and TRBJ1-1; 7 bases agree with TRBD1. Germline CDR1 SGDLS, CDR2 YYNGEE. The CDR3 is made up of 16 amino acids. V shed 6 bases, J shed 2 bases, and the junction held 13 bases outside the gene matches. CDR3 region: CASTPATGRANTEAFF. In DNA, the CDR3 is TGTGCCAGCACCCCGGCGACAGGGCGGGCAAACACTGAAGCTTTCTTT.

The rearrangement uses TRBV20-1 and TRBJ2-1, with 7 bases aligning to TRBD2. The germline V gene encodes CDR1 DFQATT and CDR2 SNEGSKA (reference sequence). The CDR3 contains 11 residues. V lost 6 bases, J lost 7 bases, and 3 bases stayed unmatched. The DNA for the CDR3 is TGCAGTGCGGGGAGGGCAAATGAGCAGTTCTTC. It yields the protein CSAGRANEQFF.

The chain carries TRBV20-1 and TRBJ1-1; TRBD1 might be the D (6 bases). Germline assignment: CDR1 DFQATT and CDR2 SNEGSKA (reference sequence). The CDR3 runs 13 residues. CDR3: CRGNRAMNTEAFF. DNA for the CDR3: TGCAGGGGGAACAGGGCTATGAACACTGAAGCTTTCTTT.

The rearrangement joins TRBV6-5 to TRBJ2-2; D gene ambiguous. Per germline, CDR1 MNHEY and CDR2 SVGAGI. The CDR3 is 15 amino acids. Trimming shortened V by 0 bases and J by 0 bases, and 5 bases separated the two germline ends. CDR3 sequence: CASSYSWTNTGELFF. The CDR3 region has the DNA TGTGCCAGCAGTTACTCATGGACGAACACCGGGGAGCTGTTTTTT.

The rearrangement uses TRBV7-8 and TRBJ2-1; 7 nucleotides match TRBD2. V lost 6 bases to trimming and J lost 4 bases; unmatched junction nucleotides: 9. CDR3 size: 15 residues. Per germline, CDR1 SGHVS and CDR2 FQNEAQ. The CDR3 loop is CASRLSLAEYNEQFF. Written as DNA, the CDR3 is TGTGCCAGCAGACTTAGCCTAGCGGAGTACAATGAGCAGTTCTTC.

V and J are TRBV7-3 and TRBJ2-1; maybe TRBD1 (5 bases). In germline, CDR1 is SGHTA, CDR2 FQGTGA. Trimming left V 5 bases short and J 2 bases short, with 13 bases between. This CDR3 spans 15 amino acids. CDR3: CASSHPQGPYNEQFF. CDR3 bases: TGTGCCAGCAGCCACCCCCAGGGCCCCTACAATGAGCAGTTCTTC.

Ten or more counts support this clonotype. The chain couples TRBV20-1 to TRBJ2-7, with 7 bases matching TRBD1. The CDR3 is made up of 15 amino acids. Germline lookup yields CDR1 DFQATT and CDR2 SNEGSKA (reference sequence). With V trimmed by 5 bases and J by 3 bases, 13 bases remained unmatched. As DNA, the CDR3 is TGCAGTGCTGCCGAAATTAACAGGGGCGGCTACGAGCAGTACTTC. Its translation: CSAAEINRGGYEQYF.

This clonotype was detected only a few times. The rearrangement joins TRBV6-1 to TRBJ2-2; 10 nucleotides match TRBD2. J was trimmed by 5 bases and V by 6 bases; bases with no gene match: 3. Germline V lookup: CDR1 MNHNS, CDR2 SASEGT. The CDR3 is 14 residues long. The CDR3 sequence is CASSPSGRTGELFF. The CDR3, as DNA: TGTGCCAGCAGCCCTAGCGGGAGAACCGGGGAGCTGTTTTTT.

This clonotype has at least ten counts. The chain recombines TRBV12-3 or TRBV12-4 with TRBJ2-5; weak D call: TRBD2 (6 bases). This CDR3 comprises 13 residues. The germline V and J ends were trimmed by 3 bases and 4 bases, with 9 bases remaining between them. The CDR3: CASSFTSSETQYF. CDR3 bases: TGTGCCAGCAGTTTCACTAGCTCAGAGACCCAGTACTTC.

V and J are TRBV11-2 and TRBJ2-1; perhaps TRBD2 as D (5 bases). The CDR3 has 14 amino acids. The germline V gene encodes CDR1 SGHAT and CDR2 FQNNGV. The V end was cut by 1 base, the J end by 9 bases, with 13 bases between. The CDR3 bases are TGTGCCAGCAGCTTAGTGGTGGTCGAGGGTGAGCAGTTCTTC. It yields the protein CASSLVVVEGEQFF.

This clonotype has only a few counts. The junction differs from germline at one of its ends, possibly a read error. This chain links TRBV6-1 with TRBJ2-2, with 9 bases that match TRBD2. The CDR3 contains 16 residues. Germline V gives CDR1 MNHNS, CDR2 SASEGT. CDR3 loop: CASTPAGTSFPGELFF. The CDR3 DNA is TGTGCGAGCACTCCGGCGGGGACTAGCTTCCCCGGGGAGCTGTTTTTT.

This chain connects TRBV7-9 to TRBJ1-3; tentative D call: TRBD1 (5 bases). The CDR3 covers 14 residues. Germline-derived CDR1 and CDR2 are SEHNR and FQNEAQ (reference sequence). The V end lost 10 bases, the J end lost 0 bases, and 13 bases lay between the germline ends. CDR3 bases: TGTGCCACCCAGGCGGGGGGCTCTGGAAACACCATATATTTT. It encodes CATQAGGSGNTIYF.

There are many counts of this clonotype. The CDR3 here is CASSPRQTTNTGELFF. As DNA, the CDR3 is TGTGCCAGCAGCCCGCGACAGACTACGAACACCGGGGAGCTGTTTTTT. The V call is TRBV9, the J call TRBJ2-2, with D possibly called TRBD1 or TRBD2 (5 bases each). This CDR3 is built from 16 residues. CDR1 SGDLS and CDR2 YYNGEE come from the germline V gene. V was pared by 4 bases and J by 0 bases, with 13 bases between.

This clonotype was recorded at least ten times. Compared with germline, one end of the junction differs, possibly owing to a read error. The chain is built from TRBV4-3 and TRBJ2-1; D is ambiguous. The CDR3 spans 11 residues. Germline V lookup: CDR1 LGHNA, CDR2 YSLEER. This chain's CDR3 is CASGQVDEQFF. DNA for the CDR3: TGCGCCAGCGGCCAAGTCGATGAGCAGTTCTTC.

This clonotype was seen a handful of times. The chain couples TRBV6-5 to TRBJ2-1; D is perhaps TRBD1 or TRBD2 (5 bases each). The CDR3 has 17 residues. Trimming removed 8 bases from V and 7 bases from J, with 27 bases in between. Germline V lookup: CDR1 MNHEY, CDR2 SVGAGI. CDR3 sequence reads: CASYRDGRRVLTNEQFF. DNA of the CDR3: TGTGCCAGCTACCGGGACGGTCGAAGAGTCTTGACTAATGAGCAGTTCTTC.

This clonotype was observed a handful of times. This rearrangement joins TRBV30 to TRBJ2-4; 7 nucleotides line up with TRBD2. From germline, CDR1 is GTSNPN and CDR2 SVGIG (reference sequence). The V and J ends lost 0 bases and 7 bases, in that order; junction bases with no gene match: 12. The CDR3 is made up of 16 amino acids. The CDR3 DNA is TGTGCCTGGAGTGTAGGGGCTAGCGGACTCGGGAACATTCAGTACTTC. This codes for CAWSVGASGLGNIQYF.

This chain links TRBV7-8 with TRBJ2-3; D gene uncertain. Trimming cost V 5 bases and J 4 bases, with 7 bases left between them. The germline V gene has CDR1 SGHVS and CDR2 FQNEAQ. The CDR3 has 12 amino acids. CDR3 nucleotide sequence: TGTGCCAGCAGCCAGAGGCCAGATACGCAGTATTTT. Protein sequence: CASSQRPDTQYF.